The 8 T cell receptor beta chains listed next were all sequenced from one sample in a study of T cells in Graves' hyperthyroidism and ophthalmopathy. Using RNA transcripts as the source, TCR beta CDR3 regions were amplified. When the TCR CDR3 underwent first-round RT-PCR, the HTBI primer set was used. TCRdb analysed the multiplex PCR reads with MiXCR anew, one entry per CDR3 protein. The sample contains around 690,000 distinct CDR3 sequences, roughly 17% of which appear only once. The material sequenced was blood. The receptor source for this set is a man aged 50-59 years with Graves' hyperthyroidism.

This clonotype was seen just once. J is TRBJ1-2 and V is TRBV3-1; tentatively, D is TRBD1 (5 bases). V was cut by 1 base and J by 6 bases, with 12 bases left in between. This CDR3 comprises 14 residues. CDR1 LGHDT and CDR2 YNNKEL come from the germline V gene (reference sequence). This CDR3 reads CASSQGSGENGYTF. The DNA for the CDR3 is TGTGCCAGCAGCCAAGGTTCGGGGGAGAATGGCTACACCTTC.

With respect to this clonotype: Here the CDR3 omits its conserved ending phenylalanine or tryptophan, so a read error is the likely source. The gene calls are TRBV20-1 and TRBJ1-1; no reliable D call. Between the trimmed V and J ends, which lost 7 bases and 1 base, there was a span of 7 bases. This CDR3 contains 11 residues. Per the germline V gene, CDR1 is DFQATT and CDR2 is SNEGSKA (reference sequence). In nucleotides, the CDR3 is TGCAGTGGAGTGGGGAACACTGAAGCTTTCCTT. Its protein is CSGVGNTEAFL.

This clonotype was detected ten times or more. The chain has TRBV28 and TRBJ2-1; 11 bases line up with TRBD2. Unmatched junction bases numbered 13, after V lost 8 bases and J lost 7 bases. This CDR3 comprises 16 residues. Per germline, CDR1 MDHEN and CDR2 SYDVKM. The CDR3 loop reads CASQNPGLAVWNEQFF. The CDR3 nucleotides read TGTGCCAGCCAGAATCCGGGACTAGCGGTCTGGAATGAGCAGTTCTTC.

This chain uses TRBV9 with TRBJ1-4, with 7 bases matching TRBD1. This CDR3 region has 15 residues. Germline loops: CDR1 SGDLS, CDR2 YYNGEE. V was pared by 3 bases and J by 5 bases, with 7 bases of the junction left unmatched. The CDR3, as DNA: TGTGCCAGCAGCGGGCCGGGACAGTGGAATGAAAAACTGTTTTTT. Amino acids: CASSGPGQWNEKLFF.

This clonotype was picked up many times. The chain couples TRBV28 to TRBJ1-1; 9 bases map to TRBD1. The CDR3 extends over 15 amino acids. Per germline, CDR1 MDHEN and CDR2 SYDVKM. Trimming cost V 5 bases and J 4 bases; bases outside gene matches: 8. CDR3 region: CASSLAGTGSTEAFF. For the CDR3, the DNA is TGTGCCAGCAGTCTTGCCGGGACAGGGTCCACTGAAGCTTTCTTT.

This clonotype was seen repeatedly, ten times or more. The chain is built from TRBV7-2 and TRBJ2-7; 7 bases line up with TRBD2. The J segment lost 4 bases and the V segment lost 0 bases, leaving 6 bases of the junction unmatched. CDR1 is SGHTA and CDR2 is FQGNSA in the germline V gene. This CDR3 spans 15 amino acids. CDR3 DNA: TGTGCCAGCAGCTTAGCACGACTAGCAGTGTACGAGCAGTACTTC. Translated: CASSLARLAVYEQYF.

This clonotype has only a few counts. The V gene is TRBV28, the J gene TRBJ2-3, with 14 positions matching TRBD2. The CDR3 sequence is 17 residues long. Germline V gives CDR1 MDHEN, CDR2 SYDVKM. The V segment lost 6 bases and the J segment 2 bases; nucleotides outside the gene matches: 7. CDR3 sequence: CASSLGLAGDHTDTQYF. The CDR3 nucleotides are TGTGCCAGCAGCCTGGGACTAGCGGGAGATCACACAGATACGCAGTATTTT.

A few counts support this clonotype. V is TRBV6-1 and J is TRBJ2-3; 7 bases agree with TRBD1. After removal of 7 bases from V and 4 bases from J, the junction contained 8 bases not matched to a gene. The CDR3 runs to 14 residues. Germline V CDR1 and CDR2: MNHNS, SASEGT. CDR3 in DNA: TGTGCCAGCATAGAGAGGGGGCAGGCAGATACGCAGTATTTT. It encodes CASIERGQADTQYF.